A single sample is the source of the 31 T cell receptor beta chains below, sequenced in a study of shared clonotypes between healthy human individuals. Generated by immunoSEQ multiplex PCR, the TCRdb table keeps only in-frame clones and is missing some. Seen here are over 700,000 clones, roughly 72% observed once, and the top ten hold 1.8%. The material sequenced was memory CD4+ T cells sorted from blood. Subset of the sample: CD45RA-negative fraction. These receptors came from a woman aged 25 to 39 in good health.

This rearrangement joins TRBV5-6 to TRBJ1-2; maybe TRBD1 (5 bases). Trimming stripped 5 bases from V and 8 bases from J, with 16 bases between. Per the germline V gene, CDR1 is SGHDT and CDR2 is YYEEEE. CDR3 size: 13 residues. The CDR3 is CASRTGTQRGYTF. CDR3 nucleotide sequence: TGTGCCAGCAGAACCGGGACTCAGAGGGGCTACACCTTC.

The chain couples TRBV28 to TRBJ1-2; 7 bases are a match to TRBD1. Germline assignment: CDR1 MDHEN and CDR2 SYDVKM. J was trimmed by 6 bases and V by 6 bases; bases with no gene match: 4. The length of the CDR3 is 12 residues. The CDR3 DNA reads TGTGCCAGCAGCGACAGGGCGGATGGCTACACCTTC. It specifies CASSDRADGYTF.

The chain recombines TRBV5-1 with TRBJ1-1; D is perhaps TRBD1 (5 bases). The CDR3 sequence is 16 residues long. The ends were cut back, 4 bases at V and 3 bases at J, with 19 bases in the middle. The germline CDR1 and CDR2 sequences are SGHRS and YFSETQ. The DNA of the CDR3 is TGCGCCAGCAGCAAGGGGACCCTTGGATTGGACACTGAAGCTTTCTTT. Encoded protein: CASSKGTLGLDTEAFF.

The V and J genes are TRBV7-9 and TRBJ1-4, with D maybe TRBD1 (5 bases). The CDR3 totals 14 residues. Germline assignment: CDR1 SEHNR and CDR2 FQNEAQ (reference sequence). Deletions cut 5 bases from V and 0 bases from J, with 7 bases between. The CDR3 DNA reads TGTGCCAGCAGCCGACAGTCAACTAATGAAAAACTGTTTTTT. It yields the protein CASSRQSTNEKLFF.

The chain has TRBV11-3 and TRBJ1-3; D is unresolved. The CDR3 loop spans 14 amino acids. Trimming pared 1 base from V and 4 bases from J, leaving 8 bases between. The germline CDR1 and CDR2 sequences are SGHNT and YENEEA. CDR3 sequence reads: CASSLAGSGNTIYF. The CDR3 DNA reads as TGTGCCAGCAGCTTAGCGGGCTCCGGAAACACCATATATTTT.

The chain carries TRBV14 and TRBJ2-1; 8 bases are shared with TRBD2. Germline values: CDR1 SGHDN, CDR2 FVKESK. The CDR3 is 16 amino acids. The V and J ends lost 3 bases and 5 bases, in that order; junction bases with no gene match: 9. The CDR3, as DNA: TGTGCCAGCAGCCAGATAAGCGGGGGCGCCGACAATGAGCAGTTCTTC. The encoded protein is CASSQISGGADNEQFF.

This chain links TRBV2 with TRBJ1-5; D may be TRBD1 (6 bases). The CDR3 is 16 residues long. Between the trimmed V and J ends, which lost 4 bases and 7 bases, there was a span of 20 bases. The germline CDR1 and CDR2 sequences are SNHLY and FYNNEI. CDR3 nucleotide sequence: TGTGCCAGCAGTGCAACCGAGGGGGTAGATGGCCAGCCCCAGCATTTT. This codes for CASSATEGVDGQPQHF.

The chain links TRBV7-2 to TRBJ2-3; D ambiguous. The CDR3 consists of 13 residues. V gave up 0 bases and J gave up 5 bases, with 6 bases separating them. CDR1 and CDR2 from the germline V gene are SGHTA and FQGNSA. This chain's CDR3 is CASSLATLDTQYF. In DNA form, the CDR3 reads TGTGCCAGCAGCTTAGCGACCCTAGATACGCAGTATTTT.

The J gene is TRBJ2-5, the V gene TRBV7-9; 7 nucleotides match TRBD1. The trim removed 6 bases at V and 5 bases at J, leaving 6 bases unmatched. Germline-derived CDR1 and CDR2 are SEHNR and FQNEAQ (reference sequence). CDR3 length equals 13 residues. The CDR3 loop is CASRTGVGETQYF. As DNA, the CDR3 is TGTGCCAGCAGAACAGGGGTGGGGGAGACCCAGTACTTC. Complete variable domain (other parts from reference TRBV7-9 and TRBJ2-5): DTGVSQNPRHKITKRGQNVTFRCDPISEHNRLYWYRQTLGQGPEFLTYFQNEAQLEKSRLLSDRFSAERPKGSFSTLEIQRTEQGDSAMYLCASRTGVGETQYFGPGTRLLVL.

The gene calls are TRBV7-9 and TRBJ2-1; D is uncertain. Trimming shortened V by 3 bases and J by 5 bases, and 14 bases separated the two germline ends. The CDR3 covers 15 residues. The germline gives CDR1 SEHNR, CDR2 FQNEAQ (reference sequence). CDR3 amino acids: CASSFQFVGDNEQFF. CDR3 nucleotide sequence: TGTGCCAGCAGCTTCCAGTTCGTTGGGGACAATGAGCAGTTCTTC.

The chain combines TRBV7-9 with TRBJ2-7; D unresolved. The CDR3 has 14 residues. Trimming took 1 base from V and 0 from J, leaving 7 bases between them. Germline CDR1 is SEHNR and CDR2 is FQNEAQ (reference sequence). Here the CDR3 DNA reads TGTGCCAGCAGCTTAGAGGTCAGCTCCTACGAGCAGTACTTC. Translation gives CASSLEVSSYEQYF.

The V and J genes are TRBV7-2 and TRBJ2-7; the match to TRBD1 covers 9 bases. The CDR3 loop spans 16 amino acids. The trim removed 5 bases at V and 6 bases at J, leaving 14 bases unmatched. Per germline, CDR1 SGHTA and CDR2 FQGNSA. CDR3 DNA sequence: TGTGCCAGCAGCCACAAGGCCGGGACAGGGTTCTCCGAGCAGTACTTC. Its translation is CASSHKAGTGFSEQYF.

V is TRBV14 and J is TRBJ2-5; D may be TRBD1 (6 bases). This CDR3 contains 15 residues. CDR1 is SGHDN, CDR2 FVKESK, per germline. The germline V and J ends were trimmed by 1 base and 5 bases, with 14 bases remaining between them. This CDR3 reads CASSQASTGLETQYF. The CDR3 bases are TGTGCCAGCAGCCAAGCCAGTACAGGGCTGGAGACCCAGTACTTC.

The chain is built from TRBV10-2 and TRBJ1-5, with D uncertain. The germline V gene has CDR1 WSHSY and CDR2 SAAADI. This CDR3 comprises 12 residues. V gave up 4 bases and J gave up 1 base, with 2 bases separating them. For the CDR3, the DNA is TGCGCCAGCAGTGTCAGCAATCAGCCCCAGCATTTT. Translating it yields CASSVSNQPQHF.

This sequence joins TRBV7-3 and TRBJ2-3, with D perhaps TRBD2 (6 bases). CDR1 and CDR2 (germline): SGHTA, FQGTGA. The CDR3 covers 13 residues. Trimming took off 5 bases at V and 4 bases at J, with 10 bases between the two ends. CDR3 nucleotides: TGTGCCAGCAGCCCCGGGAGCGCAGATACGCAGTATTTT. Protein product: CASSPGSADTQYF.

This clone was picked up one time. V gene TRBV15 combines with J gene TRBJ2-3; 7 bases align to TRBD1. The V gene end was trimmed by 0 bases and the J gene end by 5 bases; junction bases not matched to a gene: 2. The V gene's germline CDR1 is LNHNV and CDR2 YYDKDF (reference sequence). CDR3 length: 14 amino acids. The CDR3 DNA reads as TGTGCCACCAGCAGAGATACAGGGGTAGATACGCAGTATTTT. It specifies CATSRDTGVDTQYF.

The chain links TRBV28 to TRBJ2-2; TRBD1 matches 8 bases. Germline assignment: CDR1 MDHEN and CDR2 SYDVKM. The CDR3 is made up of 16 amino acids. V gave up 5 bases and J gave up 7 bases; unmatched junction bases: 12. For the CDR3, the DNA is TGTGCCAGCAGTCCAGGGGACAGGCTATCCGGCGGGGAGCTGTTTTTT. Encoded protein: CASSPGDRLSGGELFF.

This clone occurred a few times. CDR3 coding DNA: TGTGCCAGCAGTGCACGGAATCTTCAACAAGAGACCCAGTACTTC. Its protein is CASSARNLQQETQYF. This chain joins TRBV6-1 and TRBJ2-5; no clear D gene. In germline, CDR1 is MNHNS, CDR2 SASEGT. With 4 bases removed from V and 2 bases from J, the gap between germline ends came to 14 bases. The CDR3 contains 15 residues.

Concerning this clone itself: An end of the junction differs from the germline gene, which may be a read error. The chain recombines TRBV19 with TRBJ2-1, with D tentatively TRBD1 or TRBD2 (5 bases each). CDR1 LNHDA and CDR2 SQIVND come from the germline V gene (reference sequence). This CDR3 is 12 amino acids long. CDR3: CASSIGAPRGVF. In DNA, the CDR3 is TGTGCCAGTAGTATAGGGGCGCCGAGGGGAGTCTTC.

CDR3 nucleotides: TGTGCCAGCTCGTCAGAGAGCGGGAGGAGCTCCTACGAGCAGTACTTC. Protein: CASSSESGRSSYEQYF. The genes are TRBV18 and TRBJ2-7, with 9 bases aligning to TRBD2. Germline V gene lookup returns CDR1 KGHSH and CDR2 LQKENI. V was pared by 6 bases and J by 0 bases, with 9 bases of the junction left unmatched. The CDR3 sequence is 16 residues long. Variable domain in full (rest from reference TRBV18 and TRBJ2-7): NAGVMQNPRHLVRRRGQEARLRCSPMKGHSHVYWYRQLPEEGLKFMVYLQKENIIDESGMPKERFSAEFPKEGPSILRIQQVVRGDSAAYFCASSSESGRSSYEQYFGPGTRLTVT.

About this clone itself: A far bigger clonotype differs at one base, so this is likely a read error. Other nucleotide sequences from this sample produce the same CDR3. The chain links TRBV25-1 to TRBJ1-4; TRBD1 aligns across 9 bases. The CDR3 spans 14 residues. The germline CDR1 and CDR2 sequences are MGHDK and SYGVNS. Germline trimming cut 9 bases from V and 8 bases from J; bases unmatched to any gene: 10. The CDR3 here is CASSPGQGREKLFF. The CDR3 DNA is TGTGCCAGTAGCCCGGGACAGGGAAGGGAAAAACTGTTTTTT.

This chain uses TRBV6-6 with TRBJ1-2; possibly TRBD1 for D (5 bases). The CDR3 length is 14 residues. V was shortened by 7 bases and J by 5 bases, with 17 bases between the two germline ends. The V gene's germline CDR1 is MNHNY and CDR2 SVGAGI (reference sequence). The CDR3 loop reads CASKTGLEGYGYTF. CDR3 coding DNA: TGTGCCAGCAAAACAGGCCTCGAAGGGTATGGCTACACCTTC.

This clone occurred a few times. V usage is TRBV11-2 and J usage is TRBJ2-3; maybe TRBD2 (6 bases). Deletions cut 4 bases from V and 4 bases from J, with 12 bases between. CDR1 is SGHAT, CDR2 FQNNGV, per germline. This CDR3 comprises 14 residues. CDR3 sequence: CASSSQLAADTQYF. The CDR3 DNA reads TGTGCCAGCAGCTCCCAGTTAGCGGCAGATACGCAGTATTTT.

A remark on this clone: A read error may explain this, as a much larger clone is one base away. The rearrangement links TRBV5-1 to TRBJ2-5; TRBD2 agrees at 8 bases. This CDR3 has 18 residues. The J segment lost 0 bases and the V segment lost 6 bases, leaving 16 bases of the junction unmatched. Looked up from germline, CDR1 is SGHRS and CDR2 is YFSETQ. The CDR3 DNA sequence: TGCGCCAGCAACCCTAGCGGGTTAGCCGGGGGGTACCAAGAGACCCAGTACTTC. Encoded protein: CASNPSGLAGGYQETQYF.

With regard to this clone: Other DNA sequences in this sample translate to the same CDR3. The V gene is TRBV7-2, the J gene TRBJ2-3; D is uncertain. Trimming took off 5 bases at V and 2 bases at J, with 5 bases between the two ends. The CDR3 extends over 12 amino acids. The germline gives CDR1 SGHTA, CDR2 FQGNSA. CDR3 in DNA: TGTGCCAGCAGCCGATACACAGATACGCAGTATTTT. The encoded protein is CASSRYTDTQYF.

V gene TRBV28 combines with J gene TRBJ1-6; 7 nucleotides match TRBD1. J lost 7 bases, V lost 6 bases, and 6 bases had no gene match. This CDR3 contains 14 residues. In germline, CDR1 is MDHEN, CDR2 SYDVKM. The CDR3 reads CASSFGQENSPLHF. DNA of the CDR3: TGTGCCAGCAGCTTTGGACAGGAAAATTCACCCCTCCACTTT.

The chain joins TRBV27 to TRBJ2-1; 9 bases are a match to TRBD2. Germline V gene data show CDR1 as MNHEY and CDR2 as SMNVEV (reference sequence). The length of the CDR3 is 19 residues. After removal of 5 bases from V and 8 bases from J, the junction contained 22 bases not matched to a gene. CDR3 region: CASSVDPRRLADIPHEQFF. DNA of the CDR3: TGTGCCAGCAGTGTAGACCCACGCCGACTAGCGGACATTCCTCATGAGCAGTTCTTC.

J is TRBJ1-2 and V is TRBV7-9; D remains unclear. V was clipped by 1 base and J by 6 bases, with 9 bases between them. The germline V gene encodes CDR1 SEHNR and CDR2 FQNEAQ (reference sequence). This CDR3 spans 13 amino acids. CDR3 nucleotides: TGTGCCAGCAGCTTAGTAGAGGGCCATGGCTACACCTTC. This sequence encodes CASSLVEGHGYTF.

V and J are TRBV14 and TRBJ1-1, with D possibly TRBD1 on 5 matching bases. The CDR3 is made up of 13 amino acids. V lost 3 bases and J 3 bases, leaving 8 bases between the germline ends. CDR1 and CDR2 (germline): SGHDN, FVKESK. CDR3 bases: TGTGCCAGCAGCCAGGGGGTAGACACTGAAGCTTTCTTT. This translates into CASSQGVDTEAFF.

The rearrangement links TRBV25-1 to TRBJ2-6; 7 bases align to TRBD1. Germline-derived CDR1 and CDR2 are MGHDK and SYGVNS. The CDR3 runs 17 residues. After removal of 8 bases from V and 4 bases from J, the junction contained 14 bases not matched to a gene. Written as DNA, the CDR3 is TGTGCCAGCCAAAGGAGACAGGGTCTTACCGGGGCCAACGTCCTGACTTTC. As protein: CASQRRQGLTGANVLTF. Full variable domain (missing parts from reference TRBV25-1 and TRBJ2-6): EADIYQTPRYLVIGTGKKITLECSQTMGHDKMYWYQQDPGMELHLIHYSYGVNSTEKGDLSSESTVSRIRTEHFPLTLESARPSHTSQYLCASQRRQGLTGANVLTFGAGSRLTVL.

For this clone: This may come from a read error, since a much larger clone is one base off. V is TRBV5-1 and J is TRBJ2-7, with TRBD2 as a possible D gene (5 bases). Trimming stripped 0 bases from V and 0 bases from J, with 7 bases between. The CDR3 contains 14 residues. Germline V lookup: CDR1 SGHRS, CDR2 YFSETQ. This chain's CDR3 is CASSLDGNSYEQYF. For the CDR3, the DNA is TGCGCCAGCAGCTTGGACGGGAACTCCTACGAGCAGTACTTC. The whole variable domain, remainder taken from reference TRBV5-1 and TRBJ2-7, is KAGVTQTPRYLIKTRGQQVTLSCSPISGHRSVSWYQQTPGQGLQFLFEYFSETQRNKGNFPGRFSGRQFSNSRSEMNVSTLELGDSALYLCASSLDGNSYEQYFGPGTRLTVT.